This T cell receptor (beta chain) originates from a study of T cells in localized non-small cell lung cancer. Notes on the study in general: Appearance in adjacent lung was seen for a median around 61 of the top 100 tumor clones. The study sequenced only one region of the tumor. As a result, intratumor heterogeneity could not be excluded and remains possible. Uninvolved adjacent lung, not tumor, had the highest T cell clonality.

TCRdb's table, derived via immunoSEQ multiplex PCR, lists solely in-frame clones and lacks some. The table has roughly 76,000 clones, 60% to 85% seen once. CDR1 and CDR2 from the germline V gene are SGHRS and YFSETQ. The ends lost 2 bases at V and 0 bases at J; junction bases unmatched: 1. CDR3 length equals 14 residues. In this sample, this clone turned up a few times. The antigen remains undetermined. Within the sample, other DNA sequences also encode this same CDR3. The clonotype was recovered from a man aged 40 to 70 with stage II squamous cell lung carcinoma. This chain connects TRBV5-1 to TRBJ1-1, with TRBD1 matching over 7 bases. Sequencing used PBMCs, obtained before any cancer treatment. CDR3 sequence reads: CASSLGGMNTEAFF. The CDR3 DNA reads as TGCGCCAGCAGCTTAGGGGGCATGAACACTGAAGCTTTCTTT.